This T cell receptor (beta chain) was identified in a study of T cell responses to AZD1222 COVID-19 vaccine. Libraries were prepared by immunoSEQ multiplex PCR; TCRdb keeps only in-frame clonotypes and omits some of them. The sample gives roughly 150,000 clones, about nine tenths of which show up once; 1.5% to 2% is in the top ten. The V and J ends lost 2 bases and 1 base respectively, with 0 bases between them. Germline CDR1 SGHTS, CDR2 YDEGEE. The CDR3 length is 11 residues. The TCR was taken from an adult in good health. This specimen consisted of peripheral blood, obtained on day 0 of AZD1222 vaccination. This chain links TRBV5-8 with TRBJ2-5, with D hard to call. CDR3 bases: TGTGCCAGCAGCTTCCAAGAGACCCAGTACTTC. The encoded protein is CASSFQETQYF.